The rows below give T cell receptor beta chains drawn from one sample of a study of cytomegalovirus exposure and HLA in healthy donors. TCRdb's copy holds only in-frame clones and misses some; the assay was immunoSEQ multiplex PCR. The sample holds 140,000 to 150,000 clones, around 80% seen once. The sample consisted of PBMCs. The receptors here all came from a female donor in good health and CMV-seronegative. Each CDR3 is given with its conserved first and last residue. Fields, in order: clone size, V gene, D gene, J gene, CDR3 DNA, CDR3 protein. A D gene is named only where the DNA matches it firmly. Size is omitted from some rows. Given values are once, few, many or a class for expanded clones.

size: -
V: TRBV29-1
D: -
J: TRBJ1-2
DNA: TGCAGCGTAGTCGACAGGTCTGGGGATGGCTACACCTTC
CDR3: CSVVDRSGDGYTF

size: -
V: TRBV5-6
D: TRBD1
J: TRBJ2-5
DNA: TGTGCCAGCAGCTTGGGTGGGAGAAAGGGGGCTGAAGAGACCCAGTACTTC
CDR3: CASSLGGRKGAEETQYF

size: few
V: TRBV6-1
D: TRBD2
J: TRBJ2-7
DNA: TGTGCCAGCAGTGAAGGGGCTAGCGGATCCTACGAGCAGTACTTC
CDR3: CASSEGASGSYEQYF

size: once
V: TRBV28
D: -
J: TRBJ1-1
DNA: TGTGCCAGCAGGGAAGGACACAGAGAAGCTTTCTTT
CDR3: CASREGHREAFF

size: -
V: TRBV19
D: TRBD1
J: TRBJ2-6
DNA: TGTGCCAGTATTAGCCTGACAGGGTTCCTATCTGGGGCCAACGTCCTGACTTTC
CDR3: CASISLTGFLSGANVLTF

size: few
V: TRBV28
D: -
J: TRBJ2-2
DNA: TGTGCCAGCAGTCAGGACAGCTCCAGGGGGGAGCTGTTTTTT
CDR3: CASSQDSSRGELFF

size: -
V: TRBV27
D: -
J: TRBJ1-2
DNA: TGTGCCAGCAGTTTATCCAGATTTAACTATGGCTACACCTTC
CDR3: CASSLSRFNYGYTF

size: -
V: TRBV28
D: -
J: TRBJ1-1
DNA: TGTGCCAGCAGTATCTCCTTTGAACAAACTGAAGCTTTCTTT
CDR3: CASSISFEQTEAFF

size: few
V: TRBV28
D: TRBD1
J: TRBJ1-4
DNA: TGTGCCAGCAGTTCCGGGACAGGGAGGGAAAAACTGTTTTTT
CDR3: CASSSGTGREKLFF

size: -
V: TRBV7-8
D: -
J: TRBJ2-7
DNA: TGTGCCAGCAGCTTAGGGGGCATTTCCTACGAGCAGTACTTC
CDR3: CASSLGGISYEQYF

size: -
V: TRBV6-1
D: TRBD1
J: TRBJ2-3
DNA: TGTGCCAGCAGCGCAACAGGGACAGGCACAGATACGCAGTATTTT
CDR3: CASSATGTGTDTQYF

size: -
V: TRBV6-5
D: TRBD1
J: TRBJ2-3
DNA: TGTGCCAGCGGACAGGGTAAGACGTATTTT
CDR3: CASGQGKTYF

size: -
V: TRBV5-6
D: -
J: TRBJ2-4
DNA: TGTGCCAGCAGCCTGGGCGTTGACAGGGCCAAAAACATTCAGTACTTC
CDR3: CASSLGVDRAKNIQYF

size: -
V: TRBV1
D: -
J: TRBJ2-5
DNA: TGCACCAGCAGCCAAGAGGGCACTAGCGGGAGTGAAACCGAAGAGACCCAGTACTTC
CDR3: CTSSQEGTSGSETEETQYF

size: -
V: TRBV10-2
D: -
J: TRBJ2-2
DNA: TGCGCCAGCAGTGAGTTGCGGGGGCTGACCGGGGAGCTGTTTTTT
CDR3: CASSELRGLTGELFF

size: -
V: TRBV10-3
D: -
J: TRBJ2-3
DNA: TGTGCCATCAACTCACTTCCGAATCCTAGCACAGATACGCAGTATTTT
CDR3: CAINSLPNPSTDTQYF

size: -
V: TRBV6-1
D: TRBD1
J: TRBJ1-5
DNA: TGTGCCAGCAGTCTGGGACAGGGCAGCAATCAGCCCCAGCATTTT
CDR3: CASSLGQGSNQPQHF

size: -
V: TRBV27
D: -
J: TRBJ2-1
DNA: TGTGCCAGCAGTTTATTGCGGGGCTTGGCGGCCAATGAGCAGTTCTTC
CDR3: CASSLLRGLAANEQFF

size: -
V: TRBV7-9
D: -
J: TRBJ1-2
DNA: TGTTCCAGCAGCCCCGACAGCCTTAACTATGGCTACACCTTC
CDR3: CSSSPDSLNYGYTF

size: -
V: TRBV5-4
D: -
J: TRBJ2-5
DNA: TGTGCCAGCAGCGCGAAAGGGCCCGGGGAAGAGACCCAGTACTTC
CDR3: CASSAKGPGEETQYF

size: -
V: TRBV6-1
D: TRBD1
J: TRBJ2-5
DNA: TGTGCCAGCACTCCGGGACAGTGGCGAGAGACCCAGTACTTC
CDR3: CASTPGQWRETQYF

size: -
V: TRBV4-1
D: TRBD1
J: TRBJ1-1
DNA: TGCGCCAGCAGCCCGACCAGGGGGCGAACATCTCCTTTGGGAGCTTTCTTT
CDR3: CASSPTRGRTSPLGAFF

size: -
V: TRBV6-1
D: TRBD2
J: TRBJ2-5
DNA: TGTGCCAGCAGTGCTTTGACTAGCGGGAGGTTGAAGGTCGGAGAGACCCAGTACTTC
CDR3: CASSALTSGRLKVGETQYF

size: once
V: TRBV9
D: TRBD1
J: TRBJ1-2
DNA: TGTGCCAGCAGCGTAGTAGGGGGCGGTGGCTACACCTTC
CDR3: CASSVVGGGGYTF

size: -
V: TRBV2
D: -
J: TRBJ1-2
DNA: TGTGCCAGCAGTAAACGGAGATCCGAACGGAACTATGGCTACACCTTC
CDR3: CASSKRRSERNYGYTF

size: -
V: TRBV4-3
D: -
J: TRBJ1-3
DNA: TGCGCCAGCAGCCAACTGGTTACGGTTGGAAACACCATATATTTT
CDR3: CASSQLVTVGNTIYF

size: -
V: TRBV28
D: -
J: TRBJ1-3
DNA: TGTGCCAGCAGTTTAGGGGACATCTCTGGAAACACCATATATTTT
CDR3: CASSLGDISGNTIYF

size: -
V: TRBV28
D: -
J: TRBJ1-2
DNA: TGTGCCAGCAGTTTGAGACACCCGGGGTATGGCTACACCTTC
CDR3: CASSLRHPGYGYTF

size: -
V: TRBV11-2
D: -
J: TRBJ1-3
DNA: TGTGCCAGCAGCCCCCAGGGAAACACCATATATTTT
CDR3: CASSPQGNTIYF

size: -
V: TRBV5-1
D: -
J: TRBJ2-2
DNA: TGCGCCAGCAGCCCGATTAGGACTACGAACACCGGGGAGCTGTTTTTT
CDR3: CASSPIRTTNTGELFF

size: -
V: TRBV13
D: TRBD1
J: TRBJ2-7
DNA: TGTGCCAGCAGCTCCCAGACAGGGGCGCAACCTTCCTACGAGCAGTACTTC
CDR3: CASSSQTGAQPSYEQYF

size: -
V: TRBV15
D: TRBD2
J: TRBJ2-7
DNA: TGTGCCACCAGCAGAGGGGAGGGTCTCTCCTACGAGCAGTACTTC
CDR3: CATSRGEGLSYEQYF

size: -
V: TRBV5-6
D: TRBD1
J: TRBJ1-6
DNA: TGTGCCAGCAGCCCTGGACAGGCGAATTCACCCCTCCACTTT
CDR3: CASSPGQANSPLHF

size: -
V: TRBV6-6
D: TRBD1
J: TRBJ1-5
DNA: TGTGCCTCGACAGGGGGGGACAATCAGCCCCAGCATTTT
CDR3: CASTGGDNQPQHF

size: -
V: TRBV7-2
D: TRBD2
J: TRBJ2-3
DNA: TGTGCCAGCGGCTTTCGACTAGCGGGGGTCCGTACGCAGTATTTT
CDR3: CASGFRLAGVRTQYF

size: few
V: TRBV6-1
D: TRBD1
J: TRBJ1-5
DNA: TGTGCCAGCAGTGAAGGGACAGGGGTTGGAAGAAGCAATCAGCCCCAGCATTTT
CDR3: CASSEGTGVGRSNQPQHF

size: few
V: TRBV5-6
D: TRBD2
J: TRBJ2-7
DNA: TGTGCCAGCAGCTTGGCGCGGGGGTACGAGCAGTACTTC
CDR3: CASSLARGYEQYF

size: -
V: TRBV6-5
D: TRBD2
J: TRBJ2-1
DNA: TGTGCCAGCAGGCGAACTAGCGGGGGTCAAAATGAGCAGTTCTTC
CDR3: CASRRTSGGQNEQFF

size: -
V: TRBV5-6
D: TRBD2
J: TRBJ2-1
DNA: TGTGCCAGCAGCTTAGGCGGGGGGGCCGCCTACAATGAGCAGTTCTTC
CDR3: CASSLGGGAAYNEQFF

size: -
V: TRBV6-5
D: TRBD1
J: TRBJ1-1
DNA: TGTGCCAGCAGTAGAGGGACAGCTGAAGCTTTCTTT
CDR3: CASSRGTAEAFF

size: once
V: TRBV28
D: TRBD2
J: TRBJ2-2
DNA: TGTGCCAGCAGTTCTCTAGCGGTCCTCGGGACCGGGGAGCTGTTTTTT
CDR3: CASSSLAVLGTGELFF

size: once
V: TRBV7-2
D: TRBD1
J: TRBJ2-5
DNA: TGTGCCAGCAGTTTACAGGGGCAAGAGACCCAGTACTTC
CDR3: CASSLQGQETQYF

size: -
V: TRBV30
D: TRBD1
J: TRBJ1-3
DNA: TGTGCCTGGAATCCACAGGGGCACACCATATATTTT
CDR3: CAWNPQGHTIYF

size: -
V: TRBV5-1
D: TRBD1
J: TRBJ2-7
DNA: TGCGCCAGCAGCTTGGGACAGGGATTAGGCTACGAGCAGTACTTC
CDR3: CASSLGQGLGYEQYF

size: -
V: TRBV28
D: TRBD1
J: TRBJ1-3
DNA: TGTGCCAGCAGATCGACAGGGGCTGGAAACACCATATATTTT
CDR3: CASRSTGAGNTIYF

size: -
V: TRBV19
D: -
J: TRBJ1-1
DNA: TGTGCCAGTAGTATAGTAGCAGGAGGTAGCACTGAAGCTTTCTTT
CDR3: CASSIVAGGSTEAFF

size: many
V: TRBV5-6
D: -
J: TRBJ1-1
DNA: TGTGCCAGCAGCTCGGTCAGGGCACCGAACACTGAAGCTTTCTTT
CDR3: CASSSVRAPNTEAFF

size: -
V: TRBV2
D: TRBD1
J: TRBJ1-5
DNA: TGTGCCAGCTCCGACGGGACAGGGGTTCAGCCCCAGCATTTT
CDR3: CASSDGTGVQPQHF